This TCR beta chain stems from a study of blood T cell repertoires in COVID-19. As for the study in general: COVID-19 samples collected from the United States, Italy and Spain covered acute and convalescent phases.

Per the original data handling: Estimation of nucleated cell counts was performed using reference gene primer amplification. Assay used: immunoSEQ multiplex PCR; TCRdb lists only in-frame clones, some missing. For V, J and clone size, that table is used; D and trimming come from the DNA. Of tens of thousands of clones detected, around 90% appear once; the ten largest clones hold around 8.6%. Germline lookup yields CDR1 LGHDT and CDR2 YNNKEL (reference sequence). The CDR3 runs 11 residues. Trimming pared 5 bases from V and 11 bases from J, leaving 12 bases between. The sequence was collected from a man aged 45 to 65 with acute or convalescent COVID-19. The specimen sequenced was peripheral blood. The rearrangement joins TRBV3-1 (or the pseudogene TRBV3-2) to TRBJ1-1; weak D call: TRBD1 (6 bases). CDR3 in amino acids: CASSTGCRAFF. The CDR3 region has the DNA TGTGCCAGCAGCACAGGGTGCAGGGCTTTCTTT.